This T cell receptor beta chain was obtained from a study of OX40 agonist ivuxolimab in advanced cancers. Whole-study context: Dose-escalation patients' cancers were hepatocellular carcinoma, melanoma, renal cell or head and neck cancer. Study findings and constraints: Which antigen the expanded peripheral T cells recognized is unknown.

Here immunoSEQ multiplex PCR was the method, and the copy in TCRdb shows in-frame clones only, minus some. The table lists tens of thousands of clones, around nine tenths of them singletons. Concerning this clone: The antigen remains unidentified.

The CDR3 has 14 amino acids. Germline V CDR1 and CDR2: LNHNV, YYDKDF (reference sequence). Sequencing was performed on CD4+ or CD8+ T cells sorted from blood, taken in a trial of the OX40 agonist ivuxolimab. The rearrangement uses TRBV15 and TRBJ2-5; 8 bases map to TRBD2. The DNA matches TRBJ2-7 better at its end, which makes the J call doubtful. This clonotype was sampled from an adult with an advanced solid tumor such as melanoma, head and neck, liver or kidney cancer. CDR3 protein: CATTPGLGTYEQYF. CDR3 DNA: TGTGCCACCACGCCGGGACTAGGTACCTACGAGCAGTACTTC.